This is a list of T cell receptor beta chains from one sample in a study of early T cells in non-severe SARS-CoV-2 infection. Each CDR3 protein is one row after TCRdb ran MiXCR on the 5' RACE reads. This table holds more than 65,000 distinct CDR3 sequences, 9.5% to 15% found once. The sequenced sample was whole blood. The receptors were sampled from an adult who was a healthcare worker with PCR-confirmed SARS-CoV-2 infection or an uninfected control (not recorded which). Each CDR3 is given with its conserved first and last residue. The D gene is left open where the match is weak. Where a row states a size, it is once, few, many or the class of an expanded clone; other rows omit it.

v_call,j_call,clone_size,d_call,cdr3_nt,cdr3_aa
TRBV7-2,TRBJ2-1,many,.,TGTGCCAGCAGCCCCTCCAATGAGCAGTTCTTC,CASSPSNEQFF
TRBV29-1,TRBJ2-3,many,.,TGCAGCGTTGAAGACCCGCAGAGAAGCACAGATACGCAGTATTTT,CSVEDPQRSTDTQYF
TRBV20-1,TRBJ2-4,many,.,TGCAGTGCTAGAGAGGGGCTACTAGCCAAAAACATTCAGTACTTC,CSAREGLLAKNIQYF
TRBV4-2,TRBJ2-7,few,TRBD1,TGTGCCAGCAGCCAAGATGCCTGGACAGGAGAGTACGAGCAGTACTTC,CASSQDAWTGEYEQYF
TRBV29-1,TRBJ2-7,few,TRBD2,TGCAGCGTCCTTCTAGCGGGGGGTGCCTACGAGCAGTACTTC,CSVLLAGGAYEQYF
TRBV7-6,TRBJ2-5,many,TRBD2,TGTGCCAGCAGCTTAGAGGGCAGCGGGAGAGAGACCCAGTACTTC,CASSLEGSGRETQYF
TRBV5-1,TRBJ1-3,many,.,TGCGCCAGCAGCTTGACCGCAGCTTGGAACTCTGGAAACACCATATATTTT,CASSLTAAWNSGNTIYF
TRBV7-2,TRBJ2-7,many,TRBD1,TGTGCCAGCAGCTTAGCGGTTGGACAGGGCGTGGAGCAGTACTTC,CASSLAVGQGVEQYF
TRBV6-2/TRBV6-3,TRBJ2-7,many,TRBD1,TGTGCCAGCACCAAAAATCCGAGACAGGGGGCCACCTACGAGCAGTACTTC,CASTKNPRQGATYEQYF
TRBV10-2,TRBJ2-7,few,.,TGCGCCAGCAGCCCCACCTACGAGCAGTACTTC,CASSPTYEQYF
TRBV6-5,TRBJ2-1,.,.,TGTGCCAGCAGTTACTCGACCAGGGCTAACAATGAGCAGTTCTTC,CASSYSTRANNEQFF
TRBV28,TRBJ2-3,many,.,TGTGCCAGCAGTTTATCGTGGCGGGACGAAGATACGCAGTATTTT,CASSLSWRDEDTQYF
TRBV6-5,TRBJ1-5,many,.,TGTGCCAGCAGTTACGACGGAGCTTCGCCCCAGCATTTT,CASSYDGASPQHF
TRBV9,TRBJ1-1,many,.,TGTGCCAGCAGCGTAGAGGTAGACACTGAAGCTTTCTTT,CASSVEVDTEAFF
TRBV18,TRBJ2-7,many,TRBD2,TGTGCCAGCTCACGCGGACTAGCGGGAGACCCCGAGCAGTACTTC,CASSRGLAGDPEQYF
TRBV20-1,TRBJ2-7,many,TRBD2,TGCAGTGCTAGAGCCCCAGCGGGGGGCGACTACGAGCAGTACTTC,CSARAPAGGDYEQYF
TRBV28,TRBJ1-2,many,.,TGTGCCAGCATCTGGGGGGGCGCGGAATCTAACTATGGCTACACCTTC,CASIWGGAESNYGYTF
TRBV6-2/TRBV6-3,TRBJ2-3,few,TRBD1,TGTGCCAGCAGATTACGACAGGGGAGGCTCGATACGCAGTATTTT,CASRLRQGRLDTQYF
TRBV29-1,TRBJ1-1,few,.,TGCAGCGTTGAGGGGGTAGGGCCTGAAGCTTTCTTT,CSVEGVGPEAFF
TRBV29-1,TRBJ1-4,few,.,TGCAGCGTTGAAGGAGACAGGACAGATGAAAAACTGTTTTTT,CSVEGDRTDEKLFF
TRBV5-4,TRBJ1-1,many,TRBD1,TGTGCCAGCAGCCGGGACAGGGGGAACACTGAAGCTTTCTTT,CASSRDRGNTEAFF
TRBV11-2,TRBJ1-1,many,.,TGTGCCAGCAGGAACCGGGACAATTATGAAGCTTTCTTT,CASRNRDNYEAFF
TRBV27,TRBJ1-4,.,TRBD1,TGTGCCAGCAGTTCCCCGAGTCGGGACAGGGTGTCAAAGAAACTGTTTTTT,CASSSPSRDRVSKKLFF
TRBV7-9,TRBJ2-4,.,TRBD1,TGTGCCAGCAGCCCTATTCGGACAGGGCAAATGGGGACAGCCAAAAACATTCAGTACTTC,CASSPIRTGQMGTAKNIQYF
TRBV6-5,TRBJ1-1,many,TRBD1,TGTGCCAGCACGAACCGGGACAGGGGCCTGGTGAACACTGAAGCTTTCTTT,CASTNRDRGLVNTEAFF
TRBV28,TRBJ1-1,.,.,TGTGCCAGCAGTTTAAGCAGGAACACTGAAGCTTTCTTT,CASSLSRNTEAFF
TRBV7-9,TRBJ2-5,many,TRBD1,TGTGCCAGCAGCAGCCCCATCCAGGGGGCAAGTCAAGAGACCCAGTACTTC,CASSSPIQGASQETQYF
TRBV7-2,TRBJ2-2,few,.,TGTGCCAGCAGCTTTACCTTAGGGGCCACCGGGGAGCTGTTTTTT,CASSFTLGATGELFF
TRBV12-3/TRBV12-4,TRBJ2-5,many,.,TGTGCCAGCAGTTTGGATCGAGAGACCCAGTACTTC,CASSLDRETQYF
TRBV7-2,TRBJ2-5,.,.,TGTGCCAGCAGCCTGCAATCCTCCCTTTTCCAAGAAGAGACCCAGTACTTC,CASSLQSSLFQEETQYF
TRBV12-3/TRBV12-4,TRBJ1-1,many,.,TGTGCCAGCAGCCGGACGACGAACACTGAAGCTTTCTTT,CASSRTTNTEAFF
TRBV11-2,TRBJ1-2,many,.,TGTGCCAGCAGCTTAGGCATGAGCTATGGCTACACCTTC,CASSLGMSYGYTF
TRBV10-3,TRBJ1-1,many,.,TGTGCCATTCACACAGGAGTGGGTAGGAACACTGAAGCTTTCTTT,CAIHTGVGRNTEAFF
TRBV20-1,TRBJ2-4,many,TRBD1,TGCAGTGCTAGAGAGCAGGGGGCTACCAAAAACATTCAGTACTTC,CSAREQGATKNIQYF
TRBV6-2/TRBV6-3,TRBJ2-1,many,TRBD1,TGTGCCAGCCGGGACAGGGCCTACAATGAGCAGTTCTTC,CASRDRAYNEQFF
TRBV11-2,TRBJ1-1,.,.,TGTGCCAGCACCTTAAATCCCAGGATTGAAGCTTTCTTT,CASTLNPRIEAFF
TRBV7-9,TRBJ2-1,.,.,TGTGCCAGCAGCCTAAGTGGACAGTTCAATGAGCAGTTCTTC,CASSLSGQFNEQFF
TRBV7-6,TRBJ2-3,many,.,TGTGCCAGCAGCTTAGAGGGACACGCGCAGTATTTT,CASSLEGHAQYF
TRBV29-1,TRBJ2-2,many,.,TGCAGCGGTCTTACCGGGGAGCTGTTTTTT,CSGLTGELFF
TRBV19,TRBJ2-7,many,TRBD1,TGTGCCAGTAGTCCCTCGACAGGGGGCGCGTACGAGCAGTACTTC,CASSPSTGGAYEQYF
TRBV6-1,TRBJ2-7,many,.,TGTGCCAGCCCCGAGCGAGTCTCCTACGAGCAGTACTTC,CASPERVSYEQYF
TRBV6-2/TRBV6-3,TRBJ2-1,many,TRBD1,TGTGCCAGCGGTGGGACAGGGGGATCAAATGAGCAGTTCTTC,CASGGTGGSNEQFF
TRBV6-2/TRBV6-3,TRBJ2-1,few,TRBD2,TGTGCCAGCACCTCTAGCGGAACCTTACCCAAACGCTATATCTATGAGCAGTTCTTC,CASTSSGTLPKRYIYEQFF
TRBV7-9,TRBJ1-4,many,TRBD1,TGTGCCAGCAGCTCCACGGACAGGCTGTTTTTT,CASSSTDRLFF
TRBV29-1,TRBJ1-5,.,.,TGCAGCGTGGACGGGATCGATCAGCCCCAGCATTTT,CSVDGIDQPQHF